This TCR beta chain was profiled in a study of shared clonotypes between healthy human individuals. Overall study context: Donor composition was a couple of women and a few men, aged 18 to 49.

CD45RO-negative CD8 cells positively selected for CCR7 made up the naive population, which excluded terminally differentiated effector memory CD45RA+ cells. The table came from immunoSEQ multiplex PCR; TCRdb's copy has only in-frame clones and leaves some out. Altogether approximately 1.9 million clones are present, about 94% being singletons, with the ten largest covering 1.5% to 2%. Germline V lookup: CDR1 KGHSH, CDR2 LQKENI. This CDR3 region has 17 residues. Trimming took 6 bases from V and 5 from J, leaving 25 bases between them. V is TRBV18 and J is TRBJ1-1, with D possibly being TRBD1 (6 bases). This receptor was identified in a man aged 18 to 29 in good health. Some clones in this sample may be carry-over from other donors' samples. Sequencing was carried out using naive CD8+ T cells from PBMCs. CDR3 in amino acids: CASSQYGPQGWATEAFF. CDR3 DNA: TGTGCCAGCTCGCAATACGGTCCACAGGGTTGGGCGACTGAAGCTTTCTTT.